These 24 T cell receptor beta chains originate from one sample sequenced in a study of regulatory T cells in long-lasting Graves disease (dated by TCRdb to about 2021). Libraries were prepared through multiplex PCR. This sample was sequenced with an Illumina HiSeq 4000. To build TCR beta libraries, CDR3 regions were amplified by Arm-PCR using iRepertoire HTBI primers. TCRdb passed the public sequencing reads through fastp at Q25 and MiXCR, retaining productive beta sequences. Each CDR3 protein appears once, grouped with its most common genes and DNA. The sample table lists roughly 450,000 distinct CDR3 sequences, about 22% of them with a count of one. The top ten clonotypes cover 13% of the sample. The time point tag for this specimen amounts to: persistent/refractory GD, antithyroid drugs over 5 years with positive TRAb. For both TCR sequencing and RNA sequencing, RNA was extracted from PBMCs using TRIzol.

This sample comprised peripheral blood mononuclear cells (PBMCs), obtained when the disease was refractory, from a patient treated with antithyroid drugs. These receptors came from a female donor with Graves disease.

This clonotype was found many times. J is TRBJ2-5 and V is TRBV28; 8 bases are shared with TRBD1. CDR1 and CDR2 from the germline V gene are MDHEN and SYDVKM. The V segment lost 6 bases and the J segment 10 bases; nucleotides outside the gene matches: 16. This CDR3 comprises 15 residues. CDR3 nucleotide sequence: TGTGCCAGCAGCCTAACGACAGGGGCGGAGGGCCACCAGTACTTC. Residues: CASSLTTGAEGHQYF.

Note on this clonotype: Possible read error: a much larger clone is one base away. The chain is built from TRBV7-2 and TRBJ1-1; possible D gene TRBD1, 6 bases. Per germline, CDR1 SGHTA and CDR2 FQGNSA. CDR3 length equals 13 residues. V was pared by 4 bases and J by 4 bases, with 10 bases between. The CDR3 loop reads CASSWDMSTEAFF. CDR3 DNA: TGTGCCAGCAGCTGGGACATGAGCACTGAAGCTTTCTTT.

This clonotype was observed many times. This chain links TRBV9 with TRBJ1-2; D call uncertain. Deletions cut 5 bases from V and 7 bases from J, with 9 bases between. Germline CDR1 reads SGDLS; CDR2 reads YYNGEE. CDR3 size: 11 residues. CDR3 region: CASSDPRGYTF. As DNA, the CDR3 is TGTGCCAGCAGTGACCCTCGTGGCTACACCTTC.

This clonotype was detected many times. V gene TRBV7-2 combines with J gene TRBJ2-7; a weak D match, TRBD2 (7 bases). The V end was cut by 0 bases, the J end by 1 base, with 10 bases between. The CDR3 contains 15 residues. Germline-derived CDR1 and CDR2 are SGHTA and FQGNSA. The CDR3 is CASSLAGGQSYEQYF. In nucleotides, the CDR3 is TGTGCCAGCAGCTTAGCGGGGGGGCAATCCTACGAGCAGTACTTC.

This clonotype was detected ten times or more. The chain recombines TRBV12-3 or TRBV12-4 with TRBJ2-7; a weak D match, TRBD2 (6 bases). Trimming took off 6 bases at V and 3 bases at J, with 18 bases between the two ends. The CDR3 contains 15 residues. CDR3 in DNA: TGTGCCAGCAGCCTGGGGGACTCCGGGTTCTACGAGCAGTACTTC. Its protein product is CASSLGDSGFYEQYF.

V gene TRBV30 combines with J gene TRBJ2-5; 11 nucleotides line up with TRBD1. CDR1 GTSNPN and CDR2 SVGIG come from the germline V gene (reference sequence). The CDR3 contains 15 residues. With V trimmed by 3 bases and J by 6 bases, 9 bases remained unmatched. CDR3 region: CAWSLGTGGVKTQYF. The CDR3 DNA reads TGTGCCTGGAGCCTCGGGACAGGGGGTGTGAAGACCCAGTACTTC. The whole variable domain, remainder taken from reference TRBV30 and TRBJ2-5, is SQTIHQWPATLVQPVGSPLSLECTVEGTSNPNLYWYRQAAGRGLQLLFYSVGIGQISSEVPQNLSASRPQDRQFILSSKKLLLSDSGFYLCAWSLGTGGVKTQYFGPGTRLLVL.

Notes on this clonotype: Just one base apart from a much larger clone, this may be a read error. V gene TRBV12-5 combines with J gene TRBJ2-5; 12 positions agree with TRBD1. CDR3 length: 17 residues. Germline CDR1 LGHNT, CDR2 FRNRAP. The junction had 12 bases not matched to a gene; V was cut back by 4 bases and J by 6 bases. This chain's CDR3 is CASGSGTGGLRGKTQYF. CDR3 bases: TGTGCTAGTGGTTCCGGGACAGGGGGCCTTAGGGGAAAGACCCAGTACTTC. The full variable domain, rest sourced from reference TRBV12-5 and TRBJ2-5, is DARVTQTPRHKVTEMGQEVTMRCQPILGHNTVFWYRQTMMQGLELLAYFRNRAPLDDSGMPKDRFSAEMPDATLATLKIQPSEPRDSAVYFCASGSGTGGLRGKTQYFGPGTRLLVL.

The chain combines TRBV4-1 with TRBJ2-5; 11 bases agree with TRBD2. The V gene's germline CDR1 is MGHRA and CDR2 YSYEKL. The CDR3 sequence is 18 residues long. After removal of 1 base from V and 5 bases from J, the junction contained 12 bases not matched to a gene. The CDR3 here is CASSQATRLTSGGETQYF. In nucleotides, the CDR3 is TGCGCCAGCAGCCAAGCCACCCGCCTTACTAGCGGGGGTGAGACCCAGTACTTC.

Many counts were recorded for this clonotype. This chain connects TRBV20-1 to TRBJ2-1; D may be TRBD1 (6 bases). CDR1 and CDR2 from the germline V gene are DFQATT and SNEGSKA (reference sequence). Trimming left V 6 bases short and J 12 bases short, with 15 bases between. CDR3 length equals 11 residues. CDR3 sequence: CSAWDTEWQFF. CDR3 DNA sequence: TGCAGTGCGTGGGACACCGAGTGGCAGTTCTTC.

The table lists this clonotype with a few counts. The chain joins TRBV29-1 to TRBJ2-4; D may be TRBD1 (6 bases). Trimming shortened V by 7 bases and J by 2 bases, and 9 bases separated the two germline ends. CDR3 length equals 12 residues. Germline values: CDR1 SQVTM, CDR2 ANQGSEA. The CDR3 sequence is CSATGTKNIQYF. Written as DNA, the CDR3 is TGCAGCGCGACAGGTACCAAAAACATTCAGTACTTC.

The chain uses TRBV25-1 and TRBJ1-1, with 7 bases lining up with TRBD1. Germline lookup yields CDR1 MGHDK and CDR2 SYGVNS. This CDR3 region has 13 residues. V shed 8 bases, J shed 5 bases, and the junction held 8 bases outside the gene matches. The CDR3, as DNA: TGTGCCAGCGCGAAGACAGGGCGGACTGAAGCTTTCTTT. Amino acid sequence: CASAKTGRTEAFF.

Details on this clonotype: A much larger clone lies a single base off, so this may be a read error. The chain combines TRBV7-2 with TRBJ2-5, with D perhaps TRBD1 or TRBD2 (5 bases each). V was cut by 1 base and J by 5 bases, with 14 bases left in between. CDR3 length: 15 residues. Germline-derived CDR1 and CDR2 are SGHTA and FQGNSA. Here the CDR3 DNA reads TGTACCAGCAGCTTAGGAGGGGCTCACGGCGAGACCCAGTACTTC. This codes for CTSSLGGAHGETQYF.

The sample holds many counts of this clonotype. This chain links TRBV12-3 or TRBV12-4 with TRBJ1-5, with D possibly being TRBD1 (6 bases). Trimming removed 1 base from V and 6 bases from J, with 10 bases in between. The CDR3 loop spans 14 amino acids. CDR3 coding DNA: TGTGCCAGCAGTTTAGTACAGGGAGGTCAGCCCCAGCATTTT. It yields the protein CASSLVQGGQPQHF.

This clonotype was picked up many times. The J gene is TRBJ1-1, the V gene TRBV3-1, with 7 bases matching TRBD1. V lost 2 bases to trimming and J lost 6 bases; unmatched junction nucleotides: 6. The length of the CDR3 is 14 residues. In germline, CDR1 is LGHDT, CDR2 YNNKEL (reference sequence). This CDR3 is CASSQLDRDPEAFF. CDR3 nucleotide sequence: TGTGCCAGCAGCCAACTCGACAGGGACCCTGAAGCTTTCTTT.

The V call is TRBV4-2, the J call TRBJ2-4; D is unresolved. The CDR3 extends over 16 amino acids. Germline V CDR1 and CDR2: LGHNA, YNFKEQ. V gave up 0 bases and J gave up 4 bases, with 13 bases separating them. CDR3 region: CASSQDVENPKNIQYF. For the CDR3, the DNA is TGTGCCAGCAGCCAAGATGTGGAGAACCCTAAAAACATTCAGTACTTC.

This clonotype was observed many times. The V gene is TRBV7-9, the J gene TRBJ1-1, with a possible D match to TRBD1 (6 bases). The CDR3 length is 13 residues. V lost 5 bases and J 3 bases, leaving 10 bases between the germline ends. The germline gives CDR1 SEHNR, CDR2 FQNEAQ (reference sequence). CDR3 in amino acids: CASSLRQDTEAFF. In DNA, the CDR3 is TGTGCCAGCAGCCTTCGACAGGACACTGAAGCTTTCTTT.

There are many counts of this clonotype. The chain combines TRBV7-2 with TRBJ2-7, with D maybe TRBD2 (6 bases). Germline lookup yields CDR1 SGHTA and CDR2 FQGNSA. The CDR3 totals 15 residues. V gave up 2 bases and J gave up 6 bases, with 17 bases separating them. DNA for the CDR3: TGTGCCAGCAGCTTAAAAGGGCGGGGCGGCCCCGAGCAGTACTTC. Translating it yields CASSLKGRGGPEQYF.

The gene calls are TRBV28 and TRBJ2-3, with TRBD2 matching over 7 bases. Germline-derived CDR1 and CDR2 are MDHEN and SYDVKM. The CDR3 length is 14 residues. Losses at the gene ends were 5 bases for V and 6 bases for J; bases not matched to a gene: 8. The CDR3 loop is CASSHSRTRDTQYF. The CDR3, as DNA: TGTGCCAGCAGTCACTCACGGACTAGGGATACGCAGTATTTT.

The V gene is TRBV15, the J gene TRBJ2-5; D might be TRBD1 (6 bases). V was pared by 3 bases and J by 0 bases, with 11 bases between. The CDR3 runs 15 residues. Per germline, CDR1 LNHNV and CDR2 YYDKDF (reference sequence). Written as DNA, the CDR3 is TGTGCCACCAGCAGTAACAGGGCGTACCAAGAGACCCAGTACTTC. Protein sequence: CATSSNRAYQETQYF.

The sample holds a few counts of this clonotype. The chain combines TRBV24-1 with TRBJ1-5; tentative D call: TRBD1 (5 bases). V was trimmed by 4 bases and J by 1 base, leaving 7 bases between them. The germline CDR1 and CDR2 sequences are KGHDR and SFDVKD. The CDR3 runs 14 residues. In DNA form, the CDR3 reads TGTGCCACCAGTGAGGCAGGGAGCAATCAGCCCCAGCATTTT. This encodes CATSEAGSNQPQHF.

This clonotype was recorded at least ten times. The genes are TRBV27 and TRBJ1-1; 9 bases line up with TRBD1. V gave up 9 bases and J gave up 2 bases; unmatched junction bases: 4. This CDR3 comprises 13 residues. The germline gives CDR1 MNHEY, CDR2 SMNVEV (reference sequence). The CDR3 DNA follows: TGTGCCAGTCGGGACAGGGAAAACACTGAAGCTTTCTTT. Amino acid sequence: CASRDRENTEAFF.

This clonotype was detected ten times or more. This chain uses TRBV7-2 with TRBJ1-5, with TRBD1 identical over 7 bases. CDR3 length equals 14 residues. Trimming removed 5 bases from V and 11 bases from J; junction bases left unmatched: 12. The germline V gene has CDR1 SGHTA and CDR2 FQGNSA. This chain's CDR3 is CASSLTPGGSSQHF. The CDR3 nucleotides read TGTGCCAGCAGCCTCACCCCAGGGGGATCGTCCCAGCATTTT.

V gene TRBV7-3 combines with J gene TRBJ2-2; 8 positions agree with TRBD1. J lost 8 bases, V lost 2 bases, and 4 bases had no gene match. CDR1 SGHTA and CDR2 FQGTGA come from the germline V gene. The CDR3 is 14 residues long. The CDR3, as DNA: TGTGCCAGCAGCTTATCAGGGGGCAGGGGGGAGCTGTTTTTT. Translating gives CASSLSGGRGELFF. Drawing the rest from reference TRBV7-3 and TRBJ2-2, the complete variable domain is GAGVSQTPSNKVTEKGKYVELRCDPISGHTALYWYRQSLGQGPEFLIYFQGTGAADDSGLPNDRFFAVRPEGSVSTLKIQRTERGDSAVYLCASSLSGGRGELFFGEGSRLTVL.

J is TRBJ1-4 and V is TRBV4-3; no clear D. The CDR3 contains 14 residues. Germline-derived CDR1 and CDR2 are LGHNA and YSLEER. The V end was cut by 0 bases, the J end by 11 bases, with 13 bases between. The CDR3 DNA follows: TGCGCCAGCAGCCAAGAAACGGGCAGAGACAAACTGTTTTTT. It specifies CASSQETGRDKLFF.